This T cell receptor beta chain was identified during a study of cytomegalovirus exposure and HLA in healthy donors. Primers included in the PCR were 60 Vbeta and 13 Jbeta primers. Original handling: An analysis that came later counted roughly 87 million unique TCR beta chains, approximately 10 million shared. TCRdb's table, derived via immunoSEQ multiplex PCR, lists solely in-frame clones and lacks some. V and J calls and clone size follow that table, whereas D and trimming were derived from the DNA. Among 150,000 to 200,000 clones listed, around 80% were seen once. CDR1 SSHAT and CDR2 FNYEAQ come from the germline V gene (reference sequence). This CDR3 has 14 amino acids. A word on this clone: Its antigen is unidentified. A junction boundary mismatches the germline segment, possibly from a read error.

Overall study results and limits: The sole available immune exposure information was CMV serostatus. Follow-up analysis found HLA locus-dependent TCR association rates, highest for DRB1 and lowest for HLA-C. CMV antigen specificity of a few CMV-associated chains was confirmed in vitro.

The sequence came from a man between 18 and 35 years old in good health and CMV-seronegative. The genes are TRBV7-7 and TRBJ2-1; TRBD1 aligns across 9 bases. Sequenced sample: PBMCs. CDR3 nucleotide sequence: TGTGCTAGCAGCGACCGGGACAGGGTCGGTGAGCAGTTCTTC. Protein: CASSDRDRVGEQFF. Full variable domain (missing parts from reference TRBV7-7 and TRBJ2-1): GAGVSQSPRYKVTKRGQDVTLRCDPISSHATLYWYQQALGQGPEFLTYFNYEAQPDKSGLPSDRFSAERPEGSISTLTIQRTEQRDSAMYRCASSDRDRVGEQFFGPGTRLTVL.